A single sample gave rise to the 15 T cell receptor beta chains below, sequenced in a study of shared clonotypes between healthy human individuals. Method: immunoSEQ multiplex PCR; TCRdb's copy keeps in-frame clones and lacks some. This table has 550,000 to 850,000 clones, about 74% appearing once. Sequencing was performed on memory CD4+ T cells sorted from blood. Indicated subset: CD45RA-negative fraction. All receptors derive from a woman younger than 45 in good health.

The chain recombines TRBV2 with TRBJ1-1; D unclear. CDR1 is SNHLY and CDR2 is FYNNEI in the germline V gene. CDR3 length: 13 residues. Trimming removed 1 base from V and 3 bases from J, with 6 bases in between. Here the CDR3 DNA reads TGTGCCAGCAGTGAAGAAATGCACACTGAAGCTTTCTTT. Translation: CASSEEMHTEAFF.

CDR3 amino acids: CAIRGTNYNEQFF. Here the CDR3 DNA reads TGTGCCATCAGAGGGACTAACTACAATGAGCAGTTCTTC. The rearrangement uses TRBV10-3 and TRBJ2-1, with 7 bases lining up with TRBD2. The germline V gene has CDR1 ENHRY and CDR2 SYGVKD. Losses at the gene ends were 6 bases for V and 3 bases for J; bases not matched to a gene: 2. This CDR3 comprises 13 residues.

The chain combines TRBV7-2 with TRBJ2-5; D call uncertain. CDR3 size: 12 residues. The germline V gene has CDR1 SGHTA and CDR2 FQGNSA. V was cut by 5 bases and J by 4 bases, with 8 bases left in between. This CDR3 reads CASSREVETQYF. As DNA, the CDR3 is TGTGCCAGCAGCCGAGAGGTAGAGACCCAGTACTTC. Combining the CDR3 with reference TRBV7-2 and TRBJ2-5 gives the whole variable domain GAGVSQSPSNKVTEKGKDVELRCDPISGHTALYWYRQSLGQGLEFLIYFQGNSAPDKSGLPSDRFSAERTGGSVSTLTIQRTQQEDSAVYLCASSREVETQYFGPGTRLLVL.

The genes are TRBV6-5 and TRBJ2-1, with 7 bases that match TRBD2. V shed 5 bases and J 8 bases; nucleotides not matched to a gene: 12. The germline CDR1 and CDR2 sequences are MNHEY and SVGAGI. The CDR3 extends over 15 amino acids. The CDR3 loop reads CASSLTAGPFHEQFF. The CDR3 region has the DNA TGTGCCAGCAGTCTCACAGCGGGACCATTCCATGAGCAGTTCTTC.

This rearrangement joins TRBV27 to TRBJ2-7; 8 bases are a match to TRBD2. This CDR3 spans 13 amino acids. J gave up 5 bases and V 5 bases, and 5 bases lay outside the gene matches. Looked up from germline, CDR1 is MNHEY and CDR2 is SMNVEV (reference sequence). CDR3 nucleotides: TGTGCCAGCAGTCCACGGACTAGCCACGAGCAGTACTTC. Translated, it gives CASSPRTSHEQYF.

This chain connects TRBV11-2 to TRBJ2-7; D is possibly TRBD1 (6 bases). The germline V and J ends were trimmed by 5 bases and 6 bases, with 14 bases remaining between them. This CDR3 has 13 amino acids. CDR1 is SGHAT and CDR2 is FQNNGV in the germline V gene. The CDR3 sequence: CASSPPSRGEQYF. The CDR3 DNA follows: TGTGCCAGCAGCCCACCGAGCAGGGGCGAGCAGTACTTC.

The genes are TRBV19 and TRBJ1-2; D may be TRBD1 (5 bases). Germline V CDR1 and CDR2: LNHDA, SQIVND (reference sequence). Trimming took off 5 bases at V and 7 bases at J, with 26 bases between the two ends. CDR3 size: 17 residues. CDR3 region: CASSVSGTSALVVGYTF. The CDR3 bases are TGTGCCAGTAGTGTCTCCGGGACGTCTGCCTTAGTGGTTGGCTACACCTTC.

This sequence joins TRBV27 and TRBJ2-1, with D tentatively TRBD2 (7 bases). The length of the CDR3 is 16 residues. The V end lost 6 bases, the J end lost 0 bases, and 15 bases lay between the germline ends. CDR1 is MNHEY, CDR2 SMNVEV, per germline (reference sequence). The CDR3 DNA reads TGTGCCAGCAGGTGGGGGGGGCCCTTCTCCTACAATGAGCAGTTCTTC. Translation gives CASRWGGPFSYNEQFF.

The V call is TRBV30, the J call TRBJ2-7, with TRBD2 matching over 9 bases. The CDR3 length is 14 residues. CDR1 is GTSNPN, CDR2 SVGIG, per germline (reference sequence). Losses at the gene ends were 2 bases for V and 6 bases for J; bases not matched to a gene: 8. CDR3 coding DNA: TGTGCCTGGAGTTGGAGCCTAGCGGGATCCGAGCAGTACTTC. Its protein product is CAWSWSLAGSEQYF.

The chain recombines TRBV5-1 with TRBJ2-7; D is possibly TRBD1 or TRBD2 (6 bases each). The CDR3 totals 15 residues. Germline V gives CDR1 SGHRS, CDR2 YFSETQ. Trimming pared 0 bases from V and 5 bases from J, leaving 15 bases between. In DNA, the CDR3 is TGCGCCAGCAGCTTGGTACTAGCCCAGGGGAACGAGCAGTACTTC. This codes for CASSLVLAQGNEQYF. The full variable domain, with the rest looked up from reference TRBV5-1 and TRBJ2-7, is KAGVTQTPRYLIKTRGQQVTLSCSPISGHRSVSWYQQTPGQGLQFLFEYFSETQRNKGNFPGRFSGRQFSNSRSEMNVSTLELGDSALYLCASSLVLAQGNEQYFGPGTRLTVT.

V is TRBV27 and J is TRBJ2-2; D is ambiguous. The CDR3 sequence is 14 residues long. V was pared by 7 bases and J by 6 bases, with 15 bases between. CDR1 and CDR2 from the germline V gene are MNHEY and SMNVEV (reference sequence). CDR3 sequence (DNA): TGTGCCAGCAAAAATCCTCGGTGGGCCGGGGAGCTGTTTTTT. As protein: CASKNPRWAGELFF.

The chain links TRBV4-1 to TRBJ1-2; 9 bases fit TRBD1. V lost 5 bases to trimming and J lost 4 bases; unmatched junction nucleotides: 11. CDR1 and CDR2 from the germline V gene are MGHRA and YSYEKL. The CDR3 consists of 16 residues. The CDR3 reads CASSKTGTGSSYGYTF. In nucleotides, the CDR3 is TGCGCCAGCAGCAAGACCGGGACAGGGTCGTCCTATGGCTACACCTTC.

V is TRBV15 and J is TRBJ2-3; D is uncertain. CDR1 is LNHNV, CDR2 YYDKDF, per germline (reference sequence). V was cut by 2 bases and J by 6 bases, with 9 bases left in between. The CDR3 loop spans 13 amino acids. DNA for the CDR3: TGTGCCACCAGCAGAACGAAAGGCGATACGCAGTATTTT. It specifies CATSRTKGDTQYF.

The chain combines TRBV10-1 with TRBJ1-3; no clear D. The V gene's germline CDR1 is WNHNN and CDR2 SYGVQD (reference sequence). Trimming left V 3 bases short and J 2 bases short, with 8 bases between. CDR3 size: 14 residues. CDR3 in DNA: TGCGCCAGCAGTGATGGAGGAGCTGGAAACACCATATATTTT. Encoded protein: CASSDGGAGNTIYF.

V is TRBV29-1 and J is TRBJ2-1; D is perhaps TRBD1 or TRBD2 (5 bases each). The CDR3 has 13 residues. Germline CDR1 and CDR2: SQVTM and ANQGSEA. V lost 6 bases, J lost 5 bases, and 14 bases lay in between. The CDR3 is CSVGQRSDNEQFF. Here the CDR3 DNA reads TGCAGCGTGGGGCAGCGGAGCGACAATGAGCAGTTCTTC.